This TCR beta chain was recovered during a study of brain T cells in children with intractable seizures. CDR3 size: 14 residues. Germline CDR1 reads LNHDA; CDR2 reads SQIVND (reference sequence). V lost 5 bases to trimming and J lost 10 bases; unmatched junction nucleotides: 6. Specified time point: blood from clinic visit 5 months post-surgery; TSC patient then seizure free. Surgery cases with the highest brain T cell transcript signatures were chosen for sequencing. Patients received at least one anti-epileptic drug before surgery. Repertoires were generated with immunoSEQ multiplex PCR, while TCRdb's copy carries only in-frame clones and drops some. The sample has a few hundred thousand clones, over 90% seen once; the top ten hold under 7%.

V gene TRBV19 combines with J gene TRBJ2-3; 13 positions match TRBD2. The source is a boy under two years old with tuberous sclerosis and intractable seizures. The sequencing used peripheral blood, collected approximately 5 months after surgery. CDR3 bases: TGTGCCAGTAGTCACGGACTAGCGGGAGTAGCGCAGTATTTT. Protein sequence: CASSHGLAGVAQYF.